The entry below gives a single TCR beta chain sequence along with its context. No antigen is known for it. The data originate from a study of T cells after yellow fever vaccination. General observations from the study: Bulk-population clonotypes that are abundant could appear as contaminants in FACS-sorted repertoires.

The length of the CDR3 is 14 residues. V lost 5 bases to trimming and J lost 1 base; unmatched junction nucleotides: 4. Per germline, CDR1 SGHTA and CDR2 FQGTGA. Template-switching 5'RACE yielded the TCR cDNA; a universal primer site and UMIs were added in the process. TCRdb passed the 5' RACE reads through MiXCR, listing each CDR3 protein once. The sample records about 160,000 distinct CDR3 sequences, under 7.5% being singletons. This clonotype originated in a man aged 18-30 years who received the YFV17D yellow fever vaccine. This sequence joins TRBV7-3 and TRBJ2-5, with 7 bases matching TRBD2. The input for sequencing was CD4+ T cells sorted from PBMCs, taken less than 6 days after the first yellow fever vaccination. CDR3 in DNA: TGTGCCAGCAGCCCAGCGGGACTCCAAGAGACCCAGTACTTC. Its protein product is CASSPAGLQETQYF.